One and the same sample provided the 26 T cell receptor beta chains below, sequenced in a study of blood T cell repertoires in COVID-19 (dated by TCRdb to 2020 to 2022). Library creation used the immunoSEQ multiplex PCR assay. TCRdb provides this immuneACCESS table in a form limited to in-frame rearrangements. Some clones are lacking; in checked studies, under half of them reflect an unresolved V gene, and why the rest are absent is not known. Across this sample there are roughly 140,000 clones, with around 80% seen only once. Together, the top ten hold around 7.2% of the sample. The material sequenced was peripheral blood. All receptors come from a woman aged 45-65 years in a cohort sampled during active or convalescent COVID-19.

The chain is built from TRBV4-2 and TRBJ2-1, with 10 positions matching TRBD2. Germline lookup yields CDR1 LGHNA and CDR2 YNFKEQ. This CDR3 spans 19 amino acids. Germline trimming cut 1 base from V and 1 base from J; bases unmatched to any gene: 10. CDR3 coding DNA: TGTGCCAGCAGCCAAGCCTACCAGGCTAGCGGGGGTTCCTACAATGAGCAGTTCTTC. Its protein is CASSQAYQASGGSYNEQFF.

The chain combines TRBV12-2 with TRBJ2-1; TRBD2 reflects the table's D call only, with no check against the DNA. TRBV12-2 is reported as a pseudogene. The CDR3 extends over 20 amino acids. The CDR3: CASRLAVGPSGGSSYNEQFF. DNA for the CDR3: TGTGCAAGTCGCTTAGCGGTTGGTCCTAGCGGGGGGAGCTCCTACAATGAGCAGTTCTTC.

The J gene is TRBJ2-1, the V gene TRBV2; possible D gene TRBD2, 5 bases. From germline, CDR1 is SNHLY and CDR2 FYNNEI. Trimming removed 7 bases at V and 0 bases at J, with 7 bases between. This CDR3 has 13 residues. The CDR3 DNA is TGTGCCAGCAACCGGGACTCCTACAATGAGCAGTTCTTC. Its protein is CASNRDSYNEQFF.

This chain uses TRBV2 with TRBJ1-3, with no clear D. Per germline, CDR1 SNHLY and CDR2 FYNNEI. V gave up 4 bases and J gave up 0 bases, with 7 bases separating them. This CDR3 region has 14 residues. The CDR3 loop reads CASSGGSSGNTIYF. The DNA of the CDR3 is TGTGCCAGCAGTGGCGGCAGCTCTGGAAACACCATATATTTT.

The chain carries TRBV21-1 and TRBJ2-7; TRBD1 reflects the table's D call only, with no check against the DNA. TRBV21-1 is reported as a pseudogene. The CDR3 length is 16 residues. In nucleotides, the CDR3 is TGTGCCAGCAGCCCGAAACCCGGGACAGAAGATTACGAGCAGTACTTC. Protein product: CASSPKPGTEDYEQYF.

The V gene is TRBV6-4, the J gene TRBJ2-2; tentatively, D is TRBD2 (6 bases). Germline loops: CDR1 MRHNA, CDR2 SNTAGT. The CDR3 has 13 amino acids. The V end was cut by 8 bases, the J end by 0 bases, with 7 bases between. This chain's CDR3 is CASGTPNTGELFF. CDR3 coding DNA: TGTGCCAGCGGGACTCCGAACACCGGGGAGCTGTTTTTT.

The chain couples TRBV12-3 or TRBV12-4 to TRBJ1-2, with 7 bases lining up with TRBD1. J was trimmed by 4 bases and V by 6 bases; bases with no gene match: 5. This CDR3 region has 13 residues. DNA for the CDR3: TGTGCCAGCAGGCTCGCAGGGGGCTATGGCTACACCTTC. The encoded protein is CASRLAGGYGYTF.

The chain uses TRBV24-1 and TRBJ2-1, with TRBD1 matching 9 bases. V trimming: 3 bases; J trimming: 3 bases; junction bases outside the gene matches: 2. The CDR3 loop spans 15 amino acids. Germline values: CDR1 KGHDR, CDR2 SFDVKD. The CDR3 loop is CATSDPGQGYNEQFF. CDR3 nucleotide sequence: TGTGCCACCAGTGATCCGGGACAGGGCTACAATGAGCAGTTCTTC.

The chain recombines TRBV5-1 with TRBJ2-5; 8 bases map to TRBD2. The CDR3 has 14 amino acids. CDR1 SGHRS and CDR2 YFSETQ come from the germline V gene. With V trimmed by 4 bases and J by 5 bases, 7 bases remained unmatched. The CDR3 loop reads CASSNGLARETQYF. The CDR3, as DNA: TGCGCCAGCAGCAACGGACTAGCCCGGGAGACCCAGTACTTC. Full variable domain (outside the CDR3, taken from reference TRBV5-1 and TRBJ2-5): KAGVTQTPRYLIKTRGQQVTLSCSPISGHRSVSWYQQTPGQGLQFLFEYFSETQRNKGNFPGRFSGRQFSNSRSEMNVSTLELGDSALYLCASSNGLARETQYFGPGTRLLVL.

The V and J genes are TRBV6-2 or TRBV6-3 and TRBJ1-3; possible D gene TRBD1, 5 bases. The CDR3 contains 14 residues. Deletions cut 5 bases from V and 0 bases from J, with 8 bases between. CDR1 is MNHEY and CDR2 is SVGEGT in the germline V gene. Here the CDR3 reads CASSGTISGNTIYF. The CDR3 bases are TGTGCCAGCAGTGGGACTATCTCTGGAAACACCATATATTTT.

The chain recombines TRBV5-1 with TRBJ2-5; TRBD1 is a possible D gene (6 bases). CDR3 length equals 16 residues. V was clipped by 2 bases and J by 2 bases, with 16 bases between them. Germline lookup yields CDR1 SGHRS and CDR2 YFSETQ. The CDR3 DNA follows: TGCGCCAGCAGCTTTCTTTTGGGGACAAGACAAGAGACCCAGTACTTC. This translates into CASSFLLGTRQETQYF.

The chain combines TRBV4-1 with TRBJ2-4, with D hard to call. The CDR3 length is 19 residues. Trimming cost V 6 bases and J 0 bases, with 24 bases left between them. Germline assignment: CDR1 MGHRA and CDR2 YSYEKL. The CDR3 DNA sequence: TGCGCCAGCAGTTACCACGATTCTCTATCCACAGTAGCCAAAAACATTCAGTACTTC. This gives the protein CASSYHDSLSTVAKNIQYF.

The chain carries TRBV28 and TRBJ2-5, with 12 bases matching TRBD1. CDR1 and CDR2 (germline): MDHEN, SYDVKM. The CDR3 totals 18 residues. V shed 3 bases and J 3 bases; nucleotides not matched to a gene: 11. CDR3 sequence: CASSLGQGAWLAEETQYF. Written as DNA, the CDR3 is TGTGCCAGCAGTTTGGGACAGGGGGCCTGGTTGGCGGAAGAGACCCAGTACTTC.

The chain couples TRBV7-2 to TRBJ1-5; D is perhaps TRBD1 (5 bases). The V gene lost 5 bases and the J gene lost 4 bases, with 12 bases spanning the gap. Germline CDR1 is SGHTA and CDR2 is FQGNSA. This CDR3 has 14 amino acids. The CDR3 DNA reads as TGTGCCAGCAGCATCCCAGGGTTTAATCAGCCCCAGCATTTT. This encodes CASSIPGFNQPQHF. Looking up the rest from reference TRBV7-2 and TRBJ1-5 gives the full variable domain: GAGVSQSPSNKVTEKGKDVELRCDPISGHTALYWYRQSLGQGLEFLIYFQGNSAPDKSGLPSDRFSAERTGGSVSTLTIQRTQQEDSAVYLCASSIPGFNQPQHFGDGTRLSIL.

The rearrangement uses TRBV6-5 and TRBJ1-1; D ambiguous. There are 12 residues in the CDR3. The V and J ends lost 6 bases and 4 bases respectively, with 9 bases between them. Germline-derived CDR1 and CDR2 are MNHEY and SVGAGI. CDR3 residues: CASRRGPTEAFF. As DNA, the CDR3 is TGTGCCAGCAGACGCGGGCCCACTGAAGCTTTCTTT.

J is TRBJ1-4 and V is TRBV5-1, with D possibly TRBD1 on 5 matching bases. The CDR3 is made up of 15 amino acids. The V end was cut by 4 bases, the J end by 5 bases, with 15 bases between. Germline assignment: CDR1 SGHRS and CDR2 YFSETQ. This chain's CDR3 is CASSVGRGENEKLFF. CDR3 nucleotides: TGCGCCAGCAGCGTCGGCCGGGGGGAGAATGAAAAACTGTTTTTT.

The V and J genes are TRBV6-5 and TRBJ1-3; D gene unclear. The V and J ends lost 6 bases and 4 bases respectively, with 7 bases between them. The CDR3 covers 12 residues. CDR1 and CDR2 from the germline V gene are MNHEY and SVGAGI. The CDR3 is CASRSAGNTIYF. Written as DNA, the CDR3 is TGTGCCAGCAGGAGTGCGGGAAACACCATATATTTT.

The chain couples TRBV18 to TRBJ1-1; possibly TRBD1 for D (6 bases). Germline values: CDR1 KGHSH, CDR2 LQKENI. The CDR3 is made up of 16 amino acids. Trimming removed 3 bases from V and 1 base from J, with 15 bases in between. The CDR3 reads CASSPRTTGTNTEAFF. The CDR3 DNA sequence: TGTGCCAGCTCACCCCGGACCACAGGGACGAACACTGAAGCTTTCTTT.

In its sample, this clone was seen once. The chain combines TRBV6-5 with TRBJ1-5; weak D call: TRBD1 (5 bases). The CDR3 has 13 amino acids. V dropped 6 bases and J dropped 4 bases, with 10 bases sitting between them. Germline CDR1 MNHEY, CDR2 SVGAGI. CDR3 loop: CASSQQENQPQHF. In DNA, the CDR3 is TGTGCCAGCAGCCAACAGGAGAATCAGCCCCAGCATTTT.

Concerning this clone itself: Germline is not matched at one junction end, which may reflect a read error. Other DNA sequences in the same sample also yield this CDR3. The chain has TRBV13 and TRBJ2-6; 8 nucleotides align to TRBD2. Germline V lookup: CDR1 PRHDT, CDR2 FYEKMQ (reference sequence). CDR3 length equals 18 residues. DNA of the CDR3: TGCGCCCGCAGCGCCGGGGGGGAGTTTAGGGCCGGGGCCAACGTCCTGACTTTC. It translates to CARSAGGEFRAGANVLTF.

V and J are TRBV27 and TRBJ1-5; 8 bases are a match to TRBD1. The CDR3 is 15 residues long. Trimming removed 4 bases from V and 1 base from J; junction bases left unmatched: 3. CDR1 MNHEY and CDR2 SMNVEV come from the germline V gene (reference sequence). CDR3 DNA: TGTGCCAGCAGTTGGCAGGGGGCAAGCAATCAGCCCCAGCATTTT. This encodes CASSWQGASNQPQHF.

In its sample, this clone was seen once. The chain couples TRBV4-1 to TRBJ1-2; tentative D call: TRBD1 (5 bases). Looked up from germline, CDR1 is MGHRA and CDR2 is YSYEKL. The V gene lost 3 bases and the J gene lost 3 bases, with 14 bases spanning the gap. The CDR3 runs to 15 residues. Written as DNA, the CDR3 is TGCGCCAGCAGCCAGGGGGGTCCGGGGTACTATGGCTACACCTTC. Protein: CASSQGGPGYYGYTF.

CDR3 DNA sequence: TGTGCCAGCAGCCCCCGGCGGGGCGGGCCTGGGTTTATCTACGAGCAGTACTTC. It translates to CASSPRRGGPGFIYEQYF. The chain is built from TRBV7-6 and TRBJ2-7; TRBD2 is a possible D gene (6 bases). The CDR3 contains 18 residues. Trimming took 5 bases from V and 3 from J, leaving 26 bases between them. CDR1 and CDR2 (germline): SGHVS, FNYEAQ. The entire variable domain, with the rest obtained from reference TRBV7-6 and TRBJ2-7, is as follows: GAGVSQSPRYKVTKRGQDVALRCDPISGHVSLYWYRQALGQGPEFLTYFNYEAQQDKSGLPNDRFSAERPEGSISTLTIQRTEQRDSAMYRCASSPRRGGPGFIYEQYFGPGTRLTVT.

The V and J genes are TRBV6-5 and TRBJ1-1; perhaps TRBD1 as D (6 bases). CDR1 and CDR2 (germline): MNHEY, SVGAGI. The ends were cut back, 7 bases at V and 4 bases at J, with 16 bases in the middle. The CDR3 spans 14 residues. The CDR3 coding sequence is TGTGCCAGCAATGTACAGGGTGCCGTCACTGAAGCTTTCTTT. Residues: CASNVQGAVTEAFF.

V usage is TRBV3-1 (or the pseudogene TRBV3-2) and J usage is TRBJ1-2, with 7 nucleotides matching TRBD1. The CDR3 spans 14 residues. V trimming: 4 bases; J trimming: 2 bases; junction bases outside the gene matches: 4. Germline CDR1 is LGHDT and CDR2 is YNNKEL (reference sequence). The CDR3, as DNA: TGTGCCAGCAGCCCAACGGACAGGAACTATGGCTACACCTTC. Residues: CASSPTDRNYGYTF.

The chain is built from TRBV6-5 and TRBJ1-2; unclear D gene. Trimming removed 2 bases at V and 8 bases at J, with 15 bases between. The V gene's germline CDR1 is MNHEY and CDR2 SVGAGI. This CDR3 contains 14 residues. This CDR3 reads CASSYGRRGEGYTF. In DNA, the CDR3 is TGTGCCAGCAGTTACGGCCGCCGGGGTGAGGGCTACACCTTC.